This T cell receptor beta chain is from a study of post-analysis software for immune sequencing data. Looking at the study overall: Included courses were relapsing-remitting and secondary progressive multiple sclerosis; progressive-relapsing multiple sclerosis was also included.

General observations from the study: About five TRBV segments were more frequent in patients than controls; TRBV5-6, TRBV5-1 and TRBV20-1 belonged to this group. Strong co-clustering by F measure was seen for same-batch samples. Relative to controls, patients with multiple sclerosis showed significantly lower normalized Chao1 diversity.

Details on this clonotype: What it binds is unknown.

TCR beta libraries were prepared from cDNA with unique molecular identifiers. Yield was around 500,000 cDNA molecules from about 0.94 to 9.7 million T cells. TCRdb re-derived calls from the PCR reads in MiXCR, one entry per CDR3 protein. The sample yields approximately 630,000 distinct CDR3 sequences, approximately 59% seen once. Germline values: CDR1 MGHRA, CDR2 YSYEKL. Unmatched junction bases numbered 8, after V lost 4 bases and J lost 3 bases. This CDR3 contains 16 residues. The sequencing input was blood. This chain uses TRBV4-1 with TRBJ2-1; 8 positions match TRBD2. The source of this sequence is a girl aged 2-15 years with multiple sclerosis. CDR3: CASSPSKREFYNEQFF. The CDR3, as DNA: TGCGCCAGCAGCCCCTCTAAGCGGGAGTTCTACAATGAGCAGTTCTTC.